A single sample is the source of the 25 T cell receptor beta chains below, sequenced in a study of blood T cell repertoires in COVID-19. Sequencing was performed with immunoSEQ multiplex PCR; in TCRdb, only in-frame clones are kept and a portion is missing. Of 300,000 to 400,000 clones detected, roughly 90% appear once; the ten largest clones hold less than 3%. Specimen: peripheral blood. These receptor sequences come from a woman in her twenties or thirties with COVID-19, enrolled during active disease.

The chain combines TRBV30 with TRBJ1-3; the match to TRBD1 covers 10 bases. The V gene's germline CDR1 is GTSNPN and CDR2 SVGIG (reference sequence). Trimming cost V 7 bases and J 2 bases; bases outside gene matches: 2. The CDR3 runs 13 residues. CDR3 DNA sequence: TGTGCCTACGGGACAGGGGCTGGAAACACCATATATTTT. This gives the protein CAYGTGAGNTIYF.

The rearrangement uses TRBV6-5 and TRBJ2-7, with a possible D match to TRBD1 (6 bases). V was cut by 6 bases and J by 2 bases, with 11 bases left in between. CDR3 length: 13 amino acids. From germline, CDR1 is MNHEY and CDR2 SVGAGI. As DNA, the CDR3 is TGTGCCAGCAGATCGGGACAACCCTACGAGCAGTACTTC. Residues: CASRSGQPYEQYF.

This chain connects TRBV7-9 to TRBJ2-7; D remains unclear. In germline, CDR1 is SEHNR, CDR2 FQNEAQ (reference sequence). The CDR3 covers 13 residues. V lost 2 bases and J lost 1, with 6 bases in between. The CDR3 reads CASSLTQSYEQYF. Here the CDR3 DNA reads TGTGCCAGCAGCTTAACCCAGTCCTACGAGCAGTACTTC.

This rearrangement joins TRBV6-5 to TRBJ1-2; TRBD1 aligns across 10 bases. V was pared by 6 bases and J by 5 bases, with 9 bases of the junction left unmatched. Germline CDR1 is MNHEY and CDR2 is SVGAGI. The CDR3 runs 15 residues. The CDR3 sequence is CASRTMGQGTYGYTF. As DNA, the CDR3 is TGTGCCAGCAGAACTATGGGACAGGGGACTTATGGCTACACCTTC.

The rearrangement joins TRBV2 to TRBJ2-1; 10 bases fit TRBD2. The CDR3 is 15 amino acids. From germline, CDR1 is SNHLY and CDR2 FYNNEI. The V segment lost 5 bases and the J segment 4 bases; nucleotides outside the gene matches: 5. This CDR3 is CASSRTSGTYNEQFF. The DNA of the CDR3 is TGTGCCAGCAGTCGAACTAGCGGGACTTACAATGAGCAGTTCTTC.

For the CDR3, the DNA is TGTGCCATCAGCAGGAGGTCCGACGAGCAGTACTTC. Translation: CAISRRSDEQYF. This chain joins TRBV10-3 and TRBJ2-7, with D perhaps TRBD2 (5 bases). There are 12 residues in the CDR3. The V and J ends lost 6 bases and 5 bases respectively, with 11 bases between them. Germline CDR1 ENHRY, CDR2 SYGVKD.

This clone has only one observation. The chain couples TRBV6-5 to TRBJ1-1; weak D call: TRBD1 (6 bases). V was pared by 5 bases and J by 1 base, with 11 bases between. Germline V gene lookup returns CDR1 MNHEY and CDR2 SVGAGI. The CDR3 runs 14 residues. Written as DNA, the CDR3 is TGTGCCAGCAGTCCACAGGGAACGAACACTGAAGCTTTCTTT. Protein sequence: CASSPQGTNTEAFF.

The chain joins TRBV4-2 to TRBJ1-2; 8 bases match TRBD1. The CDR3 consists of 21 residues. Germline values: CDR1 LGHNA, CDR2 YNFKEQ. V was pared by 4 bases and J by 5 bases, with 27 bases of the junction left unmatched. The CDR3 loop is CASSPTSGTGTNQRFFYGYTF. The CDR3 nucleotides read TGTGCCAGCAGCCCCACCTCCGGGACAGGTACTAACCAACGATTCTTTTATGGCTACACCTTC.

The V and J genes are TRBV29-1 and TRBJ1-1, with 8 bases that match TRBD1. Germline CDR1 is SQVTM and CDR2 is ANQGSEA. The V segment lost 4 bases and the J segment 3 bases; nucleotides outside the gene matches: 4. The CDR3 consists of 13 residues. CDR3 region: CSVVAGGHTEAFF. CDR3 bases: TGCAGCGTTGTGGCAGGGGGCCACACTGAAGCTTTCTTT.

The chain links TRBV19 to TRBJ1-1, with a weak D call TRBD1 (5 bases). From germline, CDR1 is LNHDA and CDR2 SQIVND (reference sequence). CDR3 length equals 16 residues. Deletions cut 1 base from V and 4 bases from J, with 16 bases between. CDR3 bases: TGTGCCAGTAGTATAGGCGGCAGGCGGGGGAGCACTGAAGCTTTCTTT. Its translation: CASSIGGRRGSTEAFF.

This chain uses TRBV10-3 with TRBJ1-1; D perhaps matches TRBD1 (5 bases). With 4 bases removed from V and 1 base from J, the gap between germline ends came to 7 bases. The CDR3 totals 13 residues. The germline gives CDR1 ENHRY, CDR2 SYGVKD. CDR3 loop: CAISGDRNTEAFF. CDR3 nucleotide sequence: TGTGCCATCAGTGGAGACAGGAACACTGAAGCTTTCTTT.

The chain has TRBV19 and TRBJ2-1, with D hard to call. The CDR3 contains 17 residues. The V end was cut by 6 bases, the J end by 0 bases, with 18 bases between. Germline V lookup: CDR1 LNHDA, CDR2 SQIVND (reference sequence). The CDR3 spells CASSTPGVPSSYNEQFF. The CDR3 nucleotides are TGTGCCAGTAGCACCCCTGGAGTGCCGAGCTCCTACAATGAGCAGTTCTTC.

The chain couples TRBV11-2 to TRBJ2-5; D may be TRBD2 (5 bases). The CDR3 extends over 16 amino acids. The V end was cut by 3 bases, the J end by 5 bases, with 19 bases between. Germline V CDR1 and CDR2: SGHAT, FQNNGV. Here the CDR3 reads CASSFDYGLLGETQYF. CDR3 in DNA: TGTGCCAGCAGCTTCGACTACGGACTCCTTGGGGAGACCCAGTACTTC.

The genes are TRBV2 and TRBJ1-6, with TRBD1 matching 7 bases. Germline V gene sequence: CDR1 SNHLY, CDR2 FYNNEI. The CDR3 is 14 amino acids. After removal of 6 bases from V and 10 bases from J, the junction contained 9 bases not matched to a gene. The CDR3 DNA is TGTGCCAGCAGAACACAGGGGATACAGTCACCCCTCCACTTT. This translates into CASRTQGIQSPLHF.

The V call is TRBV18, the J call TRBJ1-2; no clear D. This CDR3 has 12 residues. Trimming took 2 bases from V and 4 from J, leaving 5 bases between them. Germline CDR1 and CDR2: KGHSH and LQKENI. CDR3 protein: CASSPTGYGYTF. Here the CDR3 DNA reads TGTGCCAGCTCACCAACGGGCTATGGCTACACCTTC.

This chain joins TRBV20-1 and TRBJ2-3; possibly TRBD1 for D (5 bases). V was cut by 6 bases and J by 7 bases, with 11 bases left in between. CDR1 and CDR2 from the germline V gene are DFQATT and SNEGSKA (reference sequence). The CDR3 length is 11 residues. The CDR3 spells CSAPDSYTQYF. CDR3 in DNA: TGCAGTGCGCCCGACAGTTATACGCAGTATTTT.

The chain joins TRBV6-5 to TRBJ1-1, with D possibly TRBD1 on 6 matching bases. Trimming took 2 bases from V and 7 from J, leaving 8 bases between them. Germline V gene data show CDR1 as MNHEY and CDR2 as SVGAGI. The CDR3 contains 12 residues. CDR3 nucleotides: TGTGCCAGCAGTTACGCAGGGGTTGAAGCTTTCTTT. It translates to CASSYAGVEAFF.

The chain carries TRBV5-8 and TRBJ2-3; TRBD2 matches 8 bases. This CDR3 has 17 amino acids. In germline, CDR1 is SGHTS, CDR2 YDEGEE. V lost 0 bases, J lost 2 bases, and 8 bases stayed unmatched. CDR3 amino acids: CASSLGTASGFTDTQYF. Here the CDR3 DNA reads TGTGCCAGCAGCTTGGGTACGGCTAGCGGGTTCACAGATACGCAGTATTTT.

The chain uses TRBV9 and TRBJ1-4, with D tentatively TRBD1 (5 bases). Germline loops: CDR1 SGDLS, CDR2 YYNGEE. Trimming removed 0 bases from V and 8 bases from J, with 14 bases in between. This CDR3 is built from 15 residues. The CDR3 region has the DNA TGTGCCAGCAGCGTAGATTCAGGTCCAGGGGAAAAACTGTTTTTT. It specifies CASSVDSGPGEKLFF.

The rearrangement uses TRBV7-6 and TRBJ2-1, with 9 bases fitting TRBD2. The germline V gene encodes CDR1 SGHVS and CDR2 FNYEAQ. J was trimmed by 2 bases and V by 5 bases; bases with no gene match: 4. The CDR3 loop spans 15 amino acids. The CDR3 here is CASSPSSGAYNEQFF. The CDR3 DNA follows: TGTGCCAGCAGCCCATCTAGCGGGGCCTACAATGAGCAGTTCTTC.

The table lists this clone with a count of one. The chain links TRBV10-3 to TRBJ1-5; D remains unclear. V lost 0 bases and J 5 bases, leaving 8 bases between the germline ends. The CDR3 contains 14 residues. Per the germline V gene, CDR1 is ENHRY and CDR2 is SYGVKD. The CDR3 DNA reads TGTGCCATCAGTGAGTCGAGAGGCTATCAGCCCCAGCATTTT. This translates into CAISESRGYQPQHF.

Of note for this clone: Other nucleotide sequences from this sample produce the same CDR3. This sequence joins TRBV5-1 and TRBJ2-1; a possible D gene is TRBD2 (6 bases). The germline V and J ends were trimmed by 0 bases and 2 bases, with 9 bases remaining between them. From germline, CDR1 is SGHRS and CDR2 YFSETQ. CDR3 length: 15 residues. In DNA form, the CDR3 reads TGCGCCAGCAGCTTGGATGGAGGGACCTACAATGAGCAGTTCTTC. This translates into CASSLDGGTYNEQFF.

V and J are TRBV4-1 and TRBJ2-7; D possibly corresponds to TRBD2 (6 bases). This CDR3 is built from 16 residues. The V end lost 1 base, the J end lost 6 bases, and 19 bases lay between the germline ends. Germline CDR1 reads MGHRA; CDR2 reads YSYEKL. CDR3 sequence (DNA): TGCGCCAGCAGCCAAGTATTCGGACCGGGAGAGCTCGAGCAGTACTTC. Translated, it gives CASSQVFGPGELEQYF.

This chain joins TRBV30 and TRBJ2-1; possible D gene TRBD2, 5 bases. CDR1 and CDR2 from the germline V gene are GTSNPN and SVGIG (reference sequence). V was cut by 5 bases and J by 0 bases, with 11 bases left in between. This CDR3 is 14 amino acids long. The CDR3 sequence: CAWQDLSSYNEQFF. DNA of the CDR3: TGTGCCTGGCAGGACTTGAGCTCCTACAATGAGCAGTTCTTC.

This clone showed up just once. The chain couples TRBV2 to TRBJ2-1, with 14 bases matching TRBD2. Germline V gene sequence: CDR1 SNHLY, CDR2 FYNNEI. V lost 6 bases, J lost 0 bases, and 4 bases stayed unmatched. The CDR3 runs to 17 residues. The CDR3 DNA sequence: TGTGCCAGCAGGGGGACTAGCGGGAGAGTCTCCTACAATGAGCAGTTCTTC. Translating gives CASRGTSGRVSYNEQFF.